These 28 T cell receptor beta chains originate from one sample sequenced in a study of T cells in localized non-small cell lung cancer. Clones were read by immunoSEQ multiplex PCR, and TCRdb kept only the in-frame ones, dropping some. The sample includes about 24,000 clones, around 86% of them seen just once. The material sequenced was peripheral blood, taken before any cancer treatment. The receptors were gathered from a man between 40 and 70 years old with stage I squamous cell lung carcinoma.

In nucleotides, the CDR3 is TGTGCCAGCAGCTTAGGTCACCAGGGCACAACTAATGAAAAACTGTTTTTT. Protein: CASSLGHQGTTNEKLFF. The chain has TRBV7-9 and TRBJ1-4; a possible D gene is TRBD1 (5 bases). Trimming left V 1 base short and J 0 bases short, with 12 bases between. The CDR3 runs to 17 residues. CDR1 and CDR2 from the germline V gene are SEHNR and FQNEAQ (reference sequence).

The CDR3 protein is CATGQSGAEAFF. CDR3 in DNA: TGTGCCACCGGACAGTCGGGGGCTGAAGCTTTCTTT. J is TRBJ1-1 and V is TRBV10-3; possible D gene TRBD1, 6 bases. With 10 bases removed from V and 6 bases from J, the gap between germline ends came to 15 bases. CDR3 length: 12 residues. Germline CDR1 and CDR2: ENHRY and SYGVKD.

This rearrangement joins TRBV27 to TRBJ2-7; tentative D call: TRBD1 (6 bases). The V and J ends lost 6 bases and 2 bases respectively, with 23 bases between them. This CDR3 has 17 residues. CDR1 and CDR2 (germline): MNHEY, SMNVEV (reference sequence). CDR3 bases: TGTGCCAGCAGCTCGGACAGTGGGAAGATACGAACCTACGAGCAGTACTTC. Protein product: CASSSDSGKIRTYEQYF.

V and J are TRBV2 and TRBJ1-6; TRBD1 matches 8 bases. The CDR3 length is 15 residues. Germline V gives CDR1 SNHLY, CDR2 FYNNEI. V lost 5 bases to trimming and J lost 7 bases; unmatched junction nucleotides: 7. In nucleotides, the CDR3 is TGTGCCAGCAGTTTGGACAGGGCGAGGAATTCACCCCTCCACTTT. This encodes CASSLDRARNSPLHF.

The chain employs TRBV2 and TRBJ1-5; D unclear. V lost 5 bases and J 7 bases, leaving 6 bases between the germline ends. The CDR3 spans 11 residues. Germline V gives CDR1 SNHLY, CDR2 FYNNEI. In DNA, the CDR3 is TGTGCCAGCAGTCAAGGCCAGCCCCAGCATTTT. This encodes CASSQGQPQHF.

The V gene is TRBV27, the J gene TRBJ2-1, with D perhaps matching TRBD1 (8 bases). The CDR3 spans 16 residues. Germline V gene sequence: CDR1 MNHEY, CDR2 SMNVEV (reference sequence). The V end lost 3 bases, the J end lost 7 bases, and 19 bases lay between the germline ends. The CDR3 DNA reads TGTGCCAGCAGTTTTGAGTGGACAGGGACTAAGAATGAGCAGTTCTTC. It encodes CASSFEWTGTKNEQFF.

The CDR3 loop is CASSVKIFTDTQYF. For the CDR3, the DNA is TGTGCCAGCAGCGTGAAGATCTTCACAGATACGCAGTATTTT. V and J are TRBV9 and TRBJ2-3; D call uncertain. Trimming removed 2 bases at V and 2 bases at J, with 9 bases between. Germline assignment: CDR1 SGDLS and CDR2 YYNGEE. CDR3 length: 14 amino acids.

The rearrangement links TRBV30 to TRBJ1-5, with 9 bases that match TRBD1. After removal of 0 bases from V and 11 bases from J, the junction contained 5 bases not matched to a gene. This CDR3 contains 13 residues. The V gene's germline CDR1 is GTSNPN and CDR2 SVGIG (reference sequence). The CDR3 coding sequence is TGTGCCTGGAGTGTACAGGGGGCTAGGGCCCAGCATTTT. Translated, it gives CAWSVQGARAQHF.

This chain links TRBV25-1 with TRBJ2-7; possible D gene TRBD2, 6 bases. V was trimmed by 6 bases and J by 5 bases, leaving 8 bases between them. Germline V lookup: CDR1 MGHDK, CDR2 SYGVNS. The CDR3 extends over 11 amino acids. CDR3 residues: CASRVADEQYF. DNA for the CDR3: TGTGCCAGCAGGGTAGCGGACGAGCAGTACTTC.

J is TRBJ1-2 and V is TRBV7-6; maybe TRBD1 (5 bases). Germline V CDR1 and CDR2: SGHVS, FNYEAQ. Trimming shortened V by 5 bases and J by 6 bases, and 19 bases separated the two germline ends. CDR3 length equals 15 residues. The CDR3 region is CASSTGAGGRDGYTF. The DNA for the CDR3 is TGTGCCAGCAGCACCGGGGCCGGGGGGAGAGATGGCTACACCTTC.

This chain connects TRBV6-1 to TRBJ1-5, with D possibly being TRBD1 (6 bases). This CDR3 spans 15 amino acids. V lost 5 bases and J lost 0, with 11 bases in between. Looked up from germline, CDR1 is MNHNS and CDR2 is SASEGT. This chain's CDR3 is CASSPRTVSNQPQHF. The CDR3 coding sequence is TGTGCCAGCAGTCCCCGGACAGTTAGCAATCAGCCCCAGCATTTT.

The chain combines TRBV5-4 with TRBJ2-1, with a weak D call TRBD2 (5 bases). The V gene's germline CDR1 is SGHNT and CDR2 YYREEE (reference sequence). The CDR3 runs 13 residues. The V end was cut by 1 base, the J end by 8 bases, with 10 bases between. CDR3 sequence (DNA): TGTGCCAGCAGCTTGTCTAGCTTCCATGAGCAGTTCTTC. This codes for CASSLSSFHEQFF.

The rearrangement joins TRBV6-6 to TRBJ1-3, with D possibly TRBD1 on 5 matching bases. The V gene lost 0 bases and the J gene lost 4 bases, with 10 bases spanning the gap. Germline V gene lookup returns CDR1 MNHNY and CDR2 SVGAGI (reference sequence). The CDR3 length is 15 residues. CDR3 coding DNA: TGTGCCAGCAGTTACTCATGGGGCGACGGAAACACCATATATTTT. Protein sequence: CASSYSWGDGNTIYF.

This chain connects TRBV5-8 to TRBJ1-2; D unclear. CDR3 length: 13 amino acids. Looked up from germline, CDR1 is SGHTS and CDR2 is YDEGEE. Trimming pared 4 bases from V and 8 bases from J, leaving 15 bases between. The CDR3 loop reads CASSHLRMEGYTF. CDR3 coding DNA: TGTGCCAGCAGCCACTTGCGTATGGAAGGCTACACCTTC.

The DNA for the CDR3 is TGTGCCAGCAGTTACGGGGGTCGCGGAAACACCATATATTTT. This sequence encodes CASSYGGRGNTIYF. The V and J genes are TRBV6-6 and TRBJ1-3; TRBD1 might be the D (5 bases). Germline lookup yields CDR1 MNHNY and CDR2 SVGAGI (reference sequence). Between the trimmed V and J ends, which lost 2 bases and 4 bases, there was a span of 9 bases. The CDR3 is 14 residues long.

This clone is a singleton in its sample. The chain's CDR3 is CASSRAGDTGELFF. CDR3 sequence (DNA): TGTGCCAGCAGCCGGGCAGGGGACACCGGGGAGCTGTTTTTT. V and J are TRBV7-3 and TRBJ2-2; D is possibly TRBD1 (6 bases). The CDR3 spans 14 residues. The germline V gene encodes CDR1 SGHTA and CDR2 FQGTGA. V was clipped by 5 bases and J by 3 bases, with 10 bases between them.

V usage is TRBV19 and J usage is TRBJ1-6, with no clear D. Germline-derived CDR1 and CDR2 are LNHDA and SQIVND (reference sequence). The V end was cut by 3 bases, the J end by 2 bases, with 2 bases between. The CDR3 is 13 amino acids. This CDR3 is CASSITYNSPLHF. The CDR3 coding sequence is TGTGCCAGTAGTATCACCTATAATTCACCCCTCCACTTT.

The chain links TRBV28 to TRBJ2-5; weak D call: TRBD1 (6 bases). V lost 4 bases and J 4 bases, leaving 13 bases between the germline ends. The germline gives CDR1 MDHEN, CDR2 SYDVKM. This CDR3 has 14 amino acids. As DNA, the CDR3 is TGTGCCAGCAGTTCCCCGACAGGAGGAGAGACCCAGTACTTC. Its protein product is CASSSPTGGETQYF.

The chain uses TRBV7-4 and TRBJ2-3, with a possible D match to TRBD2 (7 bases). Germline values: CDR1 SGHVT, CDR2 SQSDAQ. This CDR3 contains 15 residues. V lost 1 base to trimming and J lost 1 base, with 9 bases between them. CDR3 coding DNA: TGTGCCAGCAGCTTAGGAGGGGGGGGCACAGATACGCAGTATTTT. Amino acid sequence: CASSLGGGGTDTQYF.

This clone was observed a single time. V usage is TRBV18 and J usage is TRBJ1-5; TRBD1 matches 7 bases. Germline V lookup: CDR1 KGHSH, CDR2 LQKENI. This CDR3 has 15 residues. V was clipped by 2 bases and J by 4 bases; unmatched bases: 5. The CDR3 reads CASSPGTGENQPQHF. The CDR3 DNA is TGTGCCAGCTCACCAGGAACAGGGGAGAATCAGCCCCAGCATTTT.

The V and J genes are TRBV19 and TRBJ1-1; 8 bases agree with TRBD1. The CDR3 has 18 amino acids. CDR1 and CDR2 from the germline V gene are LNHDA and SQIVND (reference sequence). The junction had 20 bases not matched to a gene; V was cut back by 4 bases and J by 7 bases. In DNA form, the CDR3 reads TGTGCCAGTAGTAAGAGGGCAGGGGGCGATTTTTCGGCGGGTGAAGCTTTCTTT. This codes for CASSKRAGGDFSAGEAFF.

This chain links TRBV6-1 with TRBJ2-3, with 12 nucleotides matching TRBD1. V was pared by 6 bases and J by 6 bases, with 7 bases of the junction left unmatched. CDR3 length: 15 residues. Germline V gene sequence: CDR1 MNHNS, CDR2 SASEGT. This CDR3 reads CASRKPGQGADTQYF. The CDR3 DNA reads as TGTGCCAGCAGGAAACCGGGACAGGGGGCTGATACGCAGTATTTT.

This chain joins TRBV11-1 and TRBJ2-1; 8 nucleotides agree with TRBD1. Trimming at V came to 5 bases and at J to 4 bases, leaving 10 bases not matched to a gene. In germline, CDR1 is SGHAT, CDR2 FQDESV (reference sequence). The CDR3 is 16 amino acids. The CDR3: CASSAYRGRNYNEQFF. The CDR3 bases are TGTGCCAGCAGCGCCTACAGGGGGAGAAATTACAATGAGCAGTTCTTC.

The rearrangement joins TRBV7-9 to TRBJ2-7, with unresolved D. The CDR3 is 12 residues long. Germline CDR1 and CDR2: SEHNR and FQNEAQ (reference sequence). V was shortened by 3 bases and J by 2 bases, with 5 bases between the two germline ends. CDR3: CASSLSAYEQYF. The CDR3 DNA reads TGTGCCAGCAGCTTGTCGGCCTACGAGCAGTACTTC.

J is TRBJ2-5 and V is TRBV11-2; D remains unclear. The CDR3 has 13 residues. V lost 2 bases, J lost 2 bases, and 6 bases lay in between. In germline, CDR1 is SGHAT, CDR2 FQNNGV. The CDR3 DNA follows: TGTGCCAGCAGCTTACAGAGTCAAGAGACCCAGTACTTC. It translates to CASSLQSQETQYF.

This chain links TRBV28 with TRBJ2-3, with a possible D match to TRBD2 (6 bases). This CDR3 region has 15 residues. V shed 4 bases and J shed 2 bases, with 13 bases lying between them. Germline assignment: CDR1 MDHEN and CDR2 SYDVKM. The CDR3 is CASSYRGLTTDTQYF. In DNA, the CDR3 is TGTGCCAGCAGTTATAGGGGACTCACCACAGATACGCAGTATTTT.

V usage is TRBV4-1 and J usage is TRBJ2-7; TRBD2 aligns across 7 bases. V lost 1 base to trimming and J lost 2 bases; unmatched junction nucleotides: 5. In germline, CDR1 is MGHRA, CDR2 YSYEKL. The CDR3 is 15 residues long. The CDR3 region is CASSQAGGDPYEQYF. The DNA of the CDR3 is TGCGCCAGCAGCCAAGCGGGGGGTGACCCCTACGAGCAGTACTTC.

The V gene is TRBV6-5, the J gene TRBJ2-1, with 8 bases aligning to TRBD1. Germline loops: CDR1 MNHEY, CDR2 SVGAGI. The CDR3 consists of 14 residues. With V trimmed by 2 bases and J by 9 bases, 6 bases remained unmatched. The CDR3 sequence is CASSYTGQEGEQFF. The DNA for the CDR3 is TGTGCCAGCAGTTACACGGGACAGGAGGGTGAGCAGTTCTTC.